The 9 T cell receptor beta chains in this list originate from one sample, sequenced in a study of blood T cells in healthy people across ages. A J-beta primer mix and a sample-barcoded 5' primer were used in a second PCR of roughly 6 to 12 cycles. Each CDR3 protein is one row after TCRdb ran MiXCR on the 5' RACE reads. The sample has about 1.5 million distinct CDR3 sequences; 35% to 45% are singletons. The sequenced sample was blood. These receptors were collected from a young woman in good health.

The sample holds a few counts of this clonotype. V usage is TRBV13 and J usage is TRBJ2-1; D assignment may be TRBD1 or TRBD2 (5 bases each). This CDR3 spans 15 amino acids. V was shortened by 4 bases and J by 2 bases, with 12 bases between the two germline ends. Per the germline V gene, CDR1 is PRHDT and CDR2 is FYEKMQ (reference sequence). CDR3 coding DNA: TGTGCCAGCAGCTGGCCAGGGAGTCCCTACAATGAGCAGTTCTTC. Protein product: CASSWPGSPYNEQFF.

In this sample, this clonotype turned up many times. The J gene is TRBJ2-5, the V gene TRBV20-1; D unresolved. This CDR3 region has 13 residues. Per germline, CDR1 DFQATT and CDR2 SNEGSKA (reference sequence). Trimming removed 5 bases at V and 3 bases at J, with 13 bases between. CDR3: CSARPAGEETQYF. The CDR3 nucleotides are TGCAGTGCTCGCCCCGCTGGAGAAGAGACCCAGTACTTC.

The chain employs TRBV29-1 and TRBJ2-1; a weak D match, TRBD2 (5 bases). Germline CDR1 SQVTM, CDR2 ANQGSEA. The V end was cut by 7 bases, the J end by 13 bases, with 23 bases between. The CDR3 spans 13 residues. Here the CDR3 DNA reads TGCAGCGCGAGCGGACCTCTCCAAGAGACCCAGTTCTTC. Protein: CSASGPLQETQFF.

The V gene is TRBV7-2, the J gene TRBJ2-1, with a weak D call TRBD2 (5 bases). Per germline, CDR1 SGHTA and CDR2 FQGNSA. V was shortened by 5 bases and J by 8 bases, with 13 bases between the two germline ends. The CDR3 contains 13 residues. The CDR3 spells CASSKRAYDEQFF. CDR3 DNA: TGTGCCAGCAGCAAGAGGGCCTATGATGAGCAGTTCTTC.

This clonotype turned up a few times. V usage is TRBV27 and J usage is TRBJ2-7; 11 bases line up with TRBD1. Germline CDR1 MNHEY, CDR2 SMNVEV (reference sequence). The CDR3 spans 15 residues. Trimming removed 6 bases from V and 4 bases from J; junction bases left unmatched: 8. DNA for the CDR3: TGTGCCAGCAGCTCCCTAGGGGACAGGGGGTACGAGCAGTACTTC. The encoded protein is CASSSLGDRGYEQYF.

This clonotype was observed a handful of times. This chain connects TRBV20-1 to TRBJ2-3; a weak D match, TRBD2 (5 bases). V dropped 3 bases and J dropped 4 bases, with 8 bases sitting between them. The CDR3 extends over 12 amino acids. CDR1 DFQATT and CDR2 SNEGSKA come from the germline V gene (reference sequence). The CDR3 DNA reads as TGCAGTGCTAGCGGACTCCCAGATACGCAGTATTTT. Protein sequence: CSASGLPDTQYF.

This clonotype was found many times. The chain employs TRBV20-1 and TRBJ2-4; TRBD2 agrees at 10 bases. The CDR3 runs to 13 residues. Per germline, CDR1 DFQATT and CDR2 SNEGSKA (reference sequence). The CDR3 reads CGLSGRAKNIQYF. CDR3 bases: TGCGGCCTTAGCGGGAGGGCCAAAAACATTCAGTACTTC.

This clonotype was seen more than once but under ten times. The chain employs TRBV5-5 and TRBJ2-7, with D hard to call. Trimming cost V 4 bases and J 1 base, with 9 bases left between them. Germline loops: CDR1 SGHKS, CDR2 YYEKEE (reference sequence). The CDR3 is made up of 13 amino acids. The CDR3: CASSVVISYEQYF. In nucleotides, the CDR3 is TGTGCCAGCAGCGTGGTTATTTCCTACGAGCAGTACTTC. The full variable domain, rest sourced from reference TRBV5-5 and TRBJ2-7, is DAGVTQSPTHLIKTRGQQVTLRCSPISGHKSVSWYQQVLGQGPQFIFQYYEKEERGRGNFPDRFSARQFPNYSSELNVNALLLGDSALYLCASSVVISYEQYFGPGTRLTVT.

V usage is TRBV7-9 and J usage is TRBJ1-1, with no clear D. The V end lost 1 base, the J end lost 3 bases, and 12 bases lay between the germline ends. Germline V CDR1 and CDR2: SEHNR, FQNEAQ (reference sequence). This CDR3 spans 15 amino acids. CDR3 residues: CASSLVGEMDTEAFF. The CDR3 region has the DNA TGTGCCAGCAGCTTAGTTGGGGAGATGGACACTGAAGCTTTCTTT.